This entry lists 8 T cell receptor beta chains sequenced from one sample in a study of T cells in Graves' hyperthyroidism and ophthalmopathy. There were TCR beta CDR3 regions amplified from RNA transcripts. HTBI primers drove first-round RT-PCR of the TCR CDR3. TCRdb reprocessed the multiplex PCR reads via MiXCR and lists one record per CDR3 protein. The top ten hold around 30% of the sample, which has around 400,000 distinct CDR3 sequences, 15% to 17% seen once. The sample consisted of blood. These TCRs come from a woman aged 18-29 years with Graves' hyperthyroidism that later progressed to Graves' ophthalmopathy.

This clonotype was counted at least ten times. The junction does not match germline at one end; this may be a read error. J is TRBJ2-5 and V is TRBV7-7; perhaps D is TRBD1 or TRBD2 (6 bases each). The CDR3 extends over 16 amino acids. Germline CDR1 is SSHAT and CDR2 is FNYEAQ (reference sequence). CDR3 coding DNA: TGTGCTAGCAGCTTAGGGGCAAATGGGGGGCTGGAGACCCAGTACTTC. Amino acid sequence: CASSLGANGGLETQYF.

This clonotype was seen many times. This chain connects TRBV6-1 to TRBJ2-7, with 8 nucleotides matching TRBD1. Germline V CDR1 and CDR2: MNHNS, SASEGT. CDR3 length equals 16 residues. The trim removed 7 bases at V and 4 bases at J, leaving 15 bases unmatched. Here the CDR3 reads CASTTSPAQGAYEQYF. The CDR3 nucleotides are TGTGCCAGCACTACATCGCCGGCCCAGGGGGCATACGAGCAGTACTTC.

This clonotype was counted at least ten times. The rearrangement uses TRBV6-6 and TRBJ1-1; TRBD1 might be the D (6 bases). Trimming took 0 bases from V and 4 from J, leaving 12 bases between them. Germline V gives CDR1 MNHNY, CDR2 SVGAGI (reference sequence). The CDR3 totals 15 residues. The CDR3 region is CASSYSGGLATEAFF. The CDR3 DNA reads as TGTGCCAGCAGTTACTCGGGGGGCCTGGCCACTGAAGCTTTCTTT.

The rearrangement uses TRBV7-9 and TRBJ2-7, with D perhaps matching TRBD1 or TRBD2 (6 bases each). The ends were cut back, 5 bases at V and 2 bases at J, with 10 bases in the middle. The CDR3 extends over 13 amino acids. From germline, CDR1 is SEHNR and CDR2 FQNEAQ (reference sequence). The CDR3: CASSGRDTYEQYF. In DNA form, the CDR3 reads TGTGCCAGCAGCGGGCGGGACACCTACGAGCAGTACTTC.

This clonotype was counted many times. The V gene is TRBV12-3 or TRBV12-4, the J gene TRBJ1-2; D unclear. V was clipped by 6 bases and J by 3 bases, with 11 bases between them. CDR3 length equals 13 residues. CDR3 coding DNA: TGTGCCAGCAGCGAAGACACCGACTATGGCTACACCTTC. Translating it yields CASSEDTDYGYTF.

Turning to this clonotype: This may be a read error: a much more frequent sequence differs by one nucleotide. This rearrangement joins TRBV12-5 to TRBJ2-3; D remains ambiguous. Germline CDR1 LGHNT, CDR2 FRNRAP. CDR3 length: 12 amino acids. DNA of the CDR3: TGTGCTAGTTGTTTTCTGGCAGATACGCAGTATTTT. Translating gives CASCFLADTQYF.

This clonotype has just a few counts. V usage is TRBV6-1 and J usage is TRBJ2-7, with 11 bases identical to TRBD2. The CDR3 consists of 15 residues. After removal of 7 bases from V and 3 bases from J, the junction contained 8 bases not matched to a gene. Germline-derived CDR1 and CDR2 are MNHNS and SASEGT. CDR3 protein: CASIDTSGSFYEQYF. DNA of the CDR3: TGTGCCAGCATAGACACTAGCGGGAGTTTCTACGAGCAGTACTTC.

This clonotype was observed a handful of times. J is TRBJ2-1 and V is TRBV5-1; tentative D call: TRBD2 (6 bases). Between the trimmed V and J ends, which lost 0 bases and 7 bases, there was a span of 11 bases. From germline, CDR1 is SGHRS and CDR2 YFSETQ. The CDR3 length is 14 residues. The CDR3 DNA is TGCGCCAGCAGCTTGGGGGGCGCGGGGAATGAGCAGTTCTTC. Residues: CASSLGGAGNEQFF.